This T cell receptor beta chain emerged from a study of blood T cells in healthy people across ages. The second PCR ran about 6 to 12 cycles with a sample-barcoded 5' primer and J-beta primers. Each cDNA molecule was tagged by a template-switch adaptor that had 12 random nucleotides. One entry per CDR3 protein, called by TCRdb with MiXCR from the 5' RACE reads. The sample lists about 680,000 distinct CDR3 sequences; more than 40% were seen once. Study-level results: Relative to aged donors, long-lived donors carried more naive CD4+ cells and displayed higher diversity.

Germline values: CDR1 SQVTM, CDR2 ANQGSEA. This CDR3 region has 13 residues. With 2 bases clipped from V and 9 bases from J, the junction kept 2 bases outside the gene matches. Details on this clonotype: Antigen unknown.

Total RNA extracted from each sample amounted to at least 5 micrograms. The specimen sequenced was blood. V and J are TRBV29-1 and TRBJ2-1, with 12 nucleotides matching TRBD1. The TCR originated in a woman aged 55-69 years in good health. CDR3 bases: TGCAGCGTTGAATGGGACAGGGGGCGTGAGCAGTTCTTC. The encoded protein is CSVEWDRGREQFF.